This T cell receptor (beta chain) was sequenced in a study of shared clonotypes between healthy human individuals. General study findings and limits: Deeper or shallower sequencing was expected to change how clonotypes are shared among donors. A small donor pool kept down the genetic and exposure-history diversity that was represented.

Remarks on this clone: Its specificity is not known.

Repertoires were generated with immunoSEQ multiplex PCR, while TCRdb's copy carries only in-frame clones and drops some. The sample has roughly 1 million clones; about 77% are singletons. Material for sequencing was memory CD4+ T cells sorted from blood. The subset here: CD45RA-negative fraction. The sequence came from a man between 18 and 29 years old in good health.

CDR3 bases: TGTGCCGGTACGACAGCCCCTAATGAAAAACTGTTTTTT. Protein sequence: CAGTTAPNEKLFF. The genes are TRBV2 and TRBJ1-4, with D possibly being TRBD1 (5 bases). Trimming removed 11 bases from V and 3 bases from J, with 13 bases in between. CDR1 and CDR2 (germline): SNHLY, FYNNEI. This CDR3 is 13 amino acids long.